What follows is one T cell receptor (beta chain) and its context. The data were taken from a study of technical replicates of blood from a few donors. Per the germline V gene, CDR1 is SNHLY and CDR2 is FYNNEI. This CDR3 is 15 amino acids long. The V end was cut by 4 bases, the J end by 0 bases, with 7 bases between. Generated by immunoSEQ multiplex PCR, the TCRdb table keeps only in-frame clones and is missing some. Of about 80,000 clones listed, about 98% are singletons. Specimen: T cells isolated from PBMCs. The sequence derives from a human donor in good health. V is TRBV2 and J is TRBJ2-6; D gene unclear. The DNA of the CDR3 is TGTGCCAGCAGTGGTAGGAGCTCTGGGGCCAACGTCCTGACTTTC. It codes for CASSGRSSGANVLTF.